This T cell receptor (beta chain) was recorded in a study of human T cells and chemical hapten exposure. This clonotype has a count of ten or more. What it binds is not known. Noted time point: patch test 3, about 24 weeks after DPC sensitization. The treatment: therapeutic diphenylcyclopropenone sensitization with weekly scalp DPC. The authors extracted total RNA from unfractionated whole blood. Germline lookup yields CDR1 KGHDR and CDR2 SFDVKD. V lost 5 bases and J 6 bases, leaving 10 bases between the germline ends. The CDR3 length is 13 residues. Via MiXCR, TCRdb re-called the RACE reads, giving one row per CDR3 protein. The repertoire includes just under 40,000 distinct CDR3 sequences, about an eighth of them detected once, and around 2.5% sits in the top ten. Study-level findings and limits: There was no change with DPC sensitization in TCRs above 1 in 1000 frequency.

Sample: whole blood, taken in connection with sensitization to the hapten diphenylcyclopropenone (DPC). This sequence originates from a woman aged 40 to 55 with alopecia areata. Some clones in this sample may be carry-over from other donors' samples. The chain employs TRBV24-1 and TRBJ1-5; D is uncertain. The DNA for the CDR3 is TGTGCCACCAGTGCCTTCGTTGGTCAGCCCCAGCATTTT. This codes for CATSAFVGQPQHF.